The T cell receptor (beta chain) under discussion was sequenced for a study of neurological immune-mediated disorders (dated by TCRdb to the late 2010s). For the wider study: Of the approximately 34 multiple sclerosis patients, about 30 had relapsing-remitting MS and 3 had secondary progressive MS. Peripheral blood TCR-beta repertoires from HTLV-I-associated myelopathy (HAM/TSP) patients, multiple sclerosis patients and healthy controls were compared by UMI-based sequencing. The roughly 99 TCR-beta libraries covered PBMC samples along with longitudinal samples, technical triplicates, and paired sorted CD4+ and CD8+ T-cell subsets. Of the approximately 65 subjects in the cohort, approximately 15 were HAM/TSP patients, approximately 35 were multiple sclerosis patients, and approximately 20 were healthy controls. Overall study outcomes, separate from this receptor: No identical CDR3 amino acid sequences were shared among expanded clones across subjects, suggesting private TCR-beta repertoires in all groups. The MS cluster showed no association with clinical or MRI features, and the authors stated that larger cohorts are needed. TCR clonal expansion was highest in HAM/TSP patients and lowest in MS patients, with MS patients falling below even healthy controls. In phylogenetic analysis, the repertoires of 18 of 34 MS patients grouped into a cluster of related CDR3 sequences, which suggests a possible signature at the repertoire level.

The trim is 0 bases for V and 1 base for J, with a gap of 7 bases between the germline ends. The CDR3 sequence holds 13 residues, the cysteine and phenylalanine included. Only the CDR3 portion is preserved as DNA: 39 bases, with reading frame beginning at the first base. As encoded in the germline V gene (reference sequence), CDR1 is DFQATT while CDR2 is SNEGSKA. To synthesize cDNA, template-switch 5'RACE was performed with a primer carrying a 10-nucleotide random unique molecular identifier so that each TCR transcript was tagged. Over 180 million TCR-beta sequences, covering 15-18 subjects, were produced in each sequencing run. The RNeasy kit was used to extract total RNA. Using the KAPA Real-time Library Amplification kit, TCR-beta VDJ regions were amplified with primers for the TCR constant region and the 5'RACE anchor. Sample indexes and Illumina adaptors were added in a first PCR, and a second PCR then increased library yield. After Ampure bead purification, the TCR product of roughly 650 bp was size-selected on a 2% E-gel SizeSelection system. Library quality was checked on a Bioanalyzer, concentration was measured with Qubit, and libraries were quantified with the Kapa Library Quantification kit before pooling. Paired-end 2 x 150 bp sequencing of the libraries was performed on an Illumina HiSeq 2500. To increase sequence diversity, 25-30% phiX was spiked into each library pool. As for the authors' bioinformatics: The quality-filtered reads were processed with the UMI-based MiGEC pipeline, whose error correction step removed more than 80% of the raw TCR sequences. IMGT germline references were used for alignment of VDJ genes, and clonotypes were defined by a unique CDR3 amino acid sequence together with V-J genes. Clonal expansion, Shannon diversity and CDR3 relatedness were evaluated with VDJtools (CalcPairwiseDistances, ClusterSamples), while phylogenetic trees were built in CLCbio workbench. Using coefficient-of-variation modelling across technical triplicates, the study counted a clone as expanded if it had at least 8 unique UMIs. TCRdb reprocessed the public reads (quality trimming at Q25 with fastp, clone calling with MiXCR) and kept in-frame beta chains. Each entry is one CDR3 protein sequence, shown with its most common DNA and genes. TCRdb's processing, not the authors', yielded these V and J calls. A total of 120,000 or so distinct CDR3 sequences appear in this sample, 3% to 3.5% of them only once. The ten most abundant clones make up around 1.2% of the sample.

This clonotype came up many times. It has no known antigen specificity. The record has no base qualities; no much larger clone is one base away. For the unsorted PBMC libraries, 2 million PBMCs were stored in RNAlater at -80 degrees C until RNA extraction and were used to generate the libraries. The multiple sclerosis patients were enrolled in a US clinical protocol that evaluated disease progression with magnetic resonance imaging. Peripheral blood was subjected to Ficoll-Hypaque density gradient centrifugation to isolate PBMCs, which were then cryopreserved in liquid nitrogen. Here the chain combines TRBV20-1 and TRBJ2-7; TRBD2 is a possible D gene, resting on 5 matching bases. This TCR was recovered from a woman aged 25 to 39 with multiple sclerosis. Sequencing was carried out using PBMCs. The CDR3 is CSARDGLSYEQYF. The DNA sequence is TGCAGTGCTAGAGACGGACTTTCCTACGAGCAGTACTTC.